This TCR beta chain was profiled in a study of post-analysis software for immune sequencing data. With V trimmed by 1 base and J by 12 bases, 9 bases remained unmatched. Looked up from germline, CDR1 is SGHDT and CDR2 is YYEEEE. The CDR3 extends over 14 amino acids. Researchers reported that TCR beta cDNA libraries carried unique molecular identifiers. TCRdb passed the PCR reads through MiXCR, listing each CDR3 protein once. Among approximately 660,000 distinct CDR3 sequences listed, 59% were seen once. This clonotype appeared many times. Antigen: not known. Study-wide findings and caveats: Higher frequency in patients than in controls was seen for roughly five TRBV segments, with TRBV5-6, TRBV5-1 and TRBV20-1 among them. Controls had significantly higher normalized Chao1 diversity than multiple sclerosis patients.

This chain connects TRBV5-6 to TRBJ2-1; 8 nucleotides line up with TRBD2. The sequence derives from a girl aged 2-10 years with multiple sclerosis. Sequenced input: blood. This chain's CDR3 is CASSLYRASGLQFF. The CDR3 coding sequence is TGTGCCAGCAGCTTGTACCGGGCTAGCGGGCTGCAGTTCTTC.